These 30 T cell receptor beta chains were sequenced from one sample in a study of cytomegalovirus exposure and HLA in healthy donors. The PCR made use of 60 Vbeta and 13 Jbeta primers. The assay was immunoSEQ multiplex PCR, and TCRdb's table has in-frame clones only and misses some. This sample carries more than 85,000 clones, about 79% of them seen once, and the ten largest clones take 1.2%. Material: PBMCs. The receptors shown here come from a woman aged 18-35 years in good health and CMV-seronegative.

This CDR3 reads CASSYSSGTGANVLTF. Written as DNA, the CDR3 is TGTGCCAGCAGTTACTCGTCCGGTACTGGGGCCAACGTCCTGACTTTC. The chain carries TRBV6-5 and TRBJ2-6; D is ambiguous. From germline, CDR1 is MNHEY and CDR2 SVGAGI. The ends were cut back, 0 bases at V and 2 bases at J, with 8 bases in the middle. The CDR3 covers 16 residues.

V is TRBV5-6 and J is TRBJ1-1, with 10 positions matching TRBD1. The V gene's germline CDR1 is SGHDT and CDR2 YYEEEE. The ends lost 4 bases at V and 5 bases at J; junction bases unmatched: 5. This CDR3 is 14 amino acids long. The CDR3 DNA follows: TGTGCCAGCAGCGGCTTGGACAGGGGGACTGAAGCTTTCTTT. Its translation: CASSGLDRGTEAFF.

V is TRBV7-6 and J is TRBJ1-1; D is undetermined. V was clipped by 5 bases and J by 0 bases, with 10 bases between them. The CDR3 length is 14 residues. Germline V gene data show CDR1 as SGHVS and CDR2 as FNYEAQ. CDR3 residues: CASSHGSMNTEAFF. CDR3 in DNA: TGTGCCAGCAGCCACGGGTCTATGAACACTGAAGCTTTCTTT.

In this sample, this clone turned up a few times. J is TRBJ1-4 and V is TRBV19; D gene uncertain. V was clipped by 8 bases and J by 0 bases, with 16 bases between them. Germline loops: CDR1 LNHDA, CDR2 SQIVND (reference sequence). CDR3 size: 16 residues. This CDR3 is CASGLYAGTTNEKLFF. CDR3 DNA sequence: TGTGCCAGTGGACTATATGCCGGGACAACTAATGAAAAACTGTTTTTT. The full variable domain, completed using reference TRBV19 and TRBJ1-4, is DGGITQSPKYLFRKEGQNVTLSCEQNLNHDAMYWYRQDPGQGLRLIYYSQIVNDFQKGDIAEGYSVSREKKESFPLTVTSAQKNPTAFYLCASGLYAGTTNEKLFFGSGTQLSVL.

V gene TRBV5-6 combines with J gene TRBJ2-7; TRBD2 agrees at 10 bases. Germline CDR1 reads SGHDT; CDR2 reads YYEEEE. J gave up 3 bases and V 4 bases, and 7 bases lay outside the gene matches. CDR3 length: 15 amino acids. This chain's CDR3 is CASSDSGRASYEQYF. In DNA form, the CDR3 reads TGTGCCAGCAGCGACAGCGGGAGGGCCAGCTACGAGCAGTACTTC.

This sequence joins TRBV2 and TRBJ1-2, with D possibly matching TRBD1 (6 bases). The germline V gene encodes CDR1 SNHLY and CDR2 FYNNEI. The CDR3 consists of 14 residues. V dropped 6 bases and J dropped 0 bases, with 11 bases sitting between them. CDR3 region: CASSGQRANYGYTF. The CDR3 DNA is TGTGCCAGCAGCGGACAGAGAGCTAACTATGGCTACACCTTC.

V is TRBV5-1 and J is TRBJ2-6; D is possibly TRBD2 (7 bases). The CDR3 consists of 17 residues. Germline CDR1 and CDR2: SGHRS and YFSETQ. V shed 3 bases and J shed 0 bases, with 13 bases lying between them. The CDR3 is CASSWGGAGSGANVLTF. The CDR3 coding sequence is TGCGCCAGCAGCTGGGGGGGGGCGGGCTCTGGGGCCAACGTCCTGACTTTC.

The V call is TRBV6-4, the J call TRBJ2-1, with TRBD2 matching over 11 bases. Trimming removed 0 bases from V and 4 bases from J; junction bases left unmatched: 2. The CDR3 has 16 amino acids. The germline gives CDR1 MRHNA, CDR2 SNTAGT. The CDR3 here is CASSDSTSGSYNEQFF. CDR3 DNA: TGTGCCAGCAGTGACTCTACTAGCGGGAGTTACAATGAGCAGTTCTTC.

The gene calls are TRBV2 and TRBJ1-6; a weak D match, TRBD1 (6 bases). Trimming removed 6 bases from V and 9 bases from J, with 15 bases in between. The CDR3 covers 14 residues. The germline V gene encodes CDR1 SNHLY and CDR2 FYNNEI. CDR3 residues: CASSPGVWGSPLHF. CDR3 DNA: TGTGCCAGCAGCCCAGGGGTTTGGGGTTCACCCCTCCACTTT.

The V gene is TRBV27, the J gene TRBJ1-6; no reliable D call. Germline loops: CDR1 MNHEY, CDR2 SMNVEV (reference sequence). V was shortened by 5 bases and J by 7 bases, with 24 bases between the two germline ends. The CDR3 length is 18 residues. In nucleotides, the CDR3 is TGTGCCAGCAGTCTCCGCCCCGGGTCCCGGACGGGGAATTCACCCCTCCACTTT. Translating it yields CASSLRPGSRTGNSPLHF.

The rearrangement links TRBV6-1 to TRBJ2-1, with D perhaps TRBD2 (5 bases). The germline V gene has CDR1 MNHNS and CDR2 SASEGT. There are 17 residues in the CDR3. Trimming took 4 bases from V and 2 from J, leaving 18 bases between them. The CDR3 here is CASSAVEKADPYNEQFF. CDR3 nucleotides: TGTGCCAGCAGTGCTGTTGAAAAAGCGGACCCCTACAATGAGCAGTTCTTC.

The chain joins TRBV14 to TRBJ2-7; D ambiguous. V was pared by 4 bases and J by 0 bases, with 4 bases between. Germline V gene sequence: CDR1 SGHDN, CDR2 FVKESK. The CDR3 is 12 residues long. In DNA form, the CDR3 reads TGTGCCAGCAGCCCTTCCTCCTACGAGCAGTACTTC. Protein sequence: CASSPSSYEQYF.

V and J are TRBV6-6 and TRBJ1-1; D is unresolved. V lost 0 bases, J lost 4 bases, and 6 bases lay in between. Germline lookup yields CDR1 MNHNY and CDR2 SVGAGI (reference sequence). This CDR3 is built from 13 residues. The DNA for the CDR3 is TGTGCCAGCAGTTACTCGTCGTCCACTGAAGCTTTCTTT. It translates to CASSYSSSTEAFF.

The chain couples TRBV29-1 to TRBJ2-7, with TRBD1 identical over 12 bases. This CDR3 region has 13 residues. The V and J ends lost 4 bases and 7 bases, in that order; junction bases with no gene match: 5. Germline lookup yields CDR1 SQVTM and CDR2 ANQGSEA. The CDR3 sequence: CSVAGTGGWEQYF. For the CDR3, the DNA is TGCAGCGTTGCCGGGACAGGGGGCTGGGAGCAGTACTTC.

V is TRBV7-6 and J is TRBJ2-7, with TRBD2 identical over 7 bases. The germline V gene encodes CDR1 SGHVS and CDR2 FNYEAQ. The junction had 10 bases not matched to a gene; V was cut back by 2 bases and J by 3 bases. The CDR3 length is 16 residues. CDR3 bases: TGTGCCAGCAGCTTAACCCCGGGACTAACGATCTACGAGCAGTACTTC. This gives the protein CASSLTPGLTIYEQYF.

The genes are TRBV23-1 and TRBJ1-1; TRBD1 matches at 7 bases. TRBV23-1 is recorded as an ORF, its role being uncertain. V shed 0 bases, J shed 5 bases, and the junction held 6 bases outside the gene matches. CDR3 size: 15 residues. This CDR3 reads CASSQSRQGETEAFF. The CDR3, as DNA: TGCGCCAGCAGTCAATCCCGGCAGGGGGAGACTGAAGCTTTCTTT.

V and J are TRBV9 and TRBJ2-1; the D gene is possibly TRBD1 (5 bases). The V and J ends lost 1 base and 8 bases respectively, with 10 bases between them. The CDR3 is 13 amino acids. CDR1 is SGDLS and CDR2 is YYNGEE in the germline V gene. CDR3 DNA: TGTGCCAGCAGCGTACAGGGCCGAGATGAGCAGTTCTTC. Its translation is CASSVQGRDEQFF. Complete variable domain (other parts from reference TRBV9 and TRBJ2-1): DSGVTQTPKHLITATGQRVTLRCSPRSGDLSVYWYQQSLDQGLQFLIQYYNGEERAKGNILERFSAQQFPDLHSELNLSSLELGDSALYFCASSVQGRDEQFFGPGTRLTVL.

The V and J genes are TRBV7-3 and TRBJ2-2; D gene uncertain. Germline V lookup: CDR1 SGHTA, CDR2 FQGTGA. The CDR3 covers 14 residues. The V end lost 5 bases, the J end lost 1 base, and 8 bases lay between the germline ends. The CDR3 protein is CASSNHRNTGELFF. The CDR3 DNA follows: TGTGCCAGCAGCAATCACAGGAACACCGGGGAGCTGTTTTTT.

The chain links TRBV6-4 to TRBJ2-1; no firm D call. The V end lost 2 bases, the J end lost 10 bases, and 6 bases lay between the germline ends. This CDR3 contains 11 residues. Germline loops: CDR1 MRHNA, CDR2 SNTAGT. CDR3 sequence: CASSDMREQFF. In nucleotides, the CDR3 is TGTGCCAGCAGTGACATGCGGGAGCAGTTCTTC.

The chain joins TRBV6-1 to TRBJ2-7; D is possibly TRBD2 (7 bases). Germline CDR1 and CDR2: MNHNS and SASEGT. The CDR3 has 13 residues. Trimming took 9 bases from V and 9 from J, leaving 21 bases between them. The CDR3 is CASRGLAAPGQYF. In DNA, the CDR3 is TGTGCCAGTCGGGGGCTAGCGGCTCCGGGGCAGTACTTC.

The chain has TRBV30 and TRBJ1-2; D uncertain. This CDR3 contains 13 residues. CDR1 is GTSNPN, CDR2 SVGIG, per germline (reference sequence). Trimming cost V 2 bases and J 2 bases, with 9 bases left between them. The CDR3 DNA reads as TGTGCCTGGAGTCCCTTGACAAACTATGGCTACACCTTC. Protein product: CAWSPLTNYGYTF.

The rearrangement links TRBV7-2 to TRBJ2-2, with unresolved D. CDR3 length equals 15 residues. Germline V lookup: CDR1 SGHTA, CDR2 FQGNSA. V dropped 1 base and J dropped 0 bases, with 6 bases sitting between them. This CDR3 reads CASSLEHPNTGELFF. The CDR3 coding sequence is TGTGCCAGCAGCTTAGAACACCCGAACACCGGGGAGCTGTTTTTT.

The rearrangement links TRBV7-8 to TRBJ1-6; 7 nucleotides agree with TRBD1. The J segment lost 0 bases and the V segment lost 3 bases, leaving 14 bases of the junction unmatched. CDR3 length: 20 residues. Germline-derived CDR1 and CDR2 are SGHVS and FQNEAQ. CDR3 region: CASSFGIGTETGSYNSPLHF. The CDR3, as DNA: TGTGCCAGCAGCTTCGGAATCGGGACAGAGACTGGCTCCTATAATTCACCCCTCCACTTT.

The genes are TRBV7-6 and TRBJ2-5; TRBD2 aligns across 10 bases. The germline V gene has CDR1 SGHVS and CDR2 FNYEAQ. CDR3 length: 19 residues. V lost 5 bases, J lost 3 bases, and 18 bases stayed unmatched. The CDR3 is CASSPEGGLLAGDKETQYF. The CDR3 nucleotides are TGTGCCAGCAGCCCCGAGGGGGGTCTGCTAGCGGGGGACAAAGAGACCCAGTACTTC.

The gene calls are TRBV7-9 and TRBJ2-2; 7 bases are shared with TRBD1. J was trimmed by 7 bases and V by 2 bases; bases with no gene match: 1. The germline CDR1 and CDR2 sequences are SEHNR and FQNEAQ (reference sequence). The CDR3 is 13 residues long. This CDR3 is CASSLSGGGELFF. The CDR3 bases are TGTGCCAGCAGCTTATCAGGGGGCGGGGAGCTGTTTTTT.

The chain recombines TRBV7-2 with TRBJ2-1; TRBD2 aligns across 9 bases. This CDR3 is built from 14 residues. Trimming cost V 1 base and J 10 bases; bases outside gene matches: 5. CDR1 is SGHTA and CDR2 is FQGNSA in the germline V gene. This chain's CDR3 is CASSLGLAGGEQFF. In nucleotides, the CDR3 is TGTGCCAGCAGCTTAGGGCTCGCGGGGGGGGAGCAGTTCTTC.

The chain recombines TRBV5-6 with TRBJ1-2, with 7 bases fitting TRBD1. This CDR3 region has 15 residues. CDR1 is SGHDT and CDR2 is YYEEEE in the germline V gene. Trimming cost V 0 bases and J 3 bases; bases outside gene matches: 5. The CDR3 DNA follows: TGTGCCAGCAGCTTGGGAGGACAGGCCTACTATGGCTACACCTTC. The encoded protein is CASSLGGQAYYGYTF.

The chain has TRBV5-1 and TRBJ2-1, with 7 nucleotides matching TRBD2. CDR1 and CDR2 (germline): SGHRS, YFSETQ. The ends lost 7 bases at V and 8 bases at J; junction bases unmatched: 9. This CDR3 has 13 amino acids. CDR3 loop: CASGTGGGDEQFF. The CDR3 region has the DNA TGCGCCAGCGGCACCGGCGGGGGAGATGAGCAGTTCTTC.

This rearrangement joins TRBV2 to TRBJ2-7, with 8 bases that match TRBD2. This CDR3 has 15 amino acids. Germline assignment: CDR1 SNHLY and CDR2 FYNNEI. Trimming removed 6 bases from V and 5 bases from J; junction bases left unmatched: 12. Here the CDR3 DNA reads TGTGCCAGCAGCCGTCTCGGGACTAGTGTCAACGAGCAGTACTTC. This gives the protein CASSRLGTSVNEQYF.

This chain links TRBV4-2 with TRBJ1-5, with a weak D call TRBD1 (6 bases). V was shortened by 0 bases and J by 6 bases, with 12 bases between the two germline ends. From germline, CDR1 is LGHNA and CDR2 YNFKEQ. The CDR3 loop spans 15 amino acids. As DNA, the CDR3 is TGTGCCAGCAGCCAAGAGCAGGGGCGAGGTCAGCCCCAGCATTTT. Amino acids: CASSQEQGRGQPQHF.